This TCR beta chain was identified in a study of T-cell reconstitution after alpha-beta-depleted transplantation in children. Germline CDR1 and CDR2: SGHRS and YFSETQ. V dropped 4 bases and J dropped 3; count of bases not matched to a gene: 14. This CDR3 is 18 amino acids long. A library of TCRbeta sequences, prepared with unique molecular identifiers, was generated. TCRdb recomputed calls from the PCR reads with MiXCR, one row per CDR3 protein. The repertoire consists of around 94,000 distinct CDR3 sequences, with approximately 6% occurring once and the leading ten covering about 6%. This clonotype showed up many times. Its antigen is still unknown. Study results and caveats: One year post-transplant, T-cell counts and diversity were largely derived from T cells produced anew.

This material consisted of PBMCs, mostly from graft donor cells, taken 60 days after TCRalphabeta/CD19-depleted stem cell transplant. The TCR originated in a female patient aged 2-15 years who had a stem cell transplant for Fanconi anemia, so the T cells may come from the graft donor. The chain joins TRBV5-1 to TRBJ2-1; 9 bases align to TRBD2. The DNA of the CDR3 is TGCGCCAGCAGCAAAACAGAGCTAGCGGGAACATTCTACAATGAGCAGTTCTTC. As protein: CASSKTELAGTFYNEQFF. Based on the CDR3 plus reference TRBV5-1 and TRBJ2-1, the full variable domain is KAGVTQTPRYLIKTRGQQVTLSCSPISGHRSVSWYQQTPGQGLQFLFEYFSETQRNKGNFPGRFSGRQFSNSRSEMNVSTLELGDSALYLCASSKTELAGTFYNEQFFGPGTRLTVL.